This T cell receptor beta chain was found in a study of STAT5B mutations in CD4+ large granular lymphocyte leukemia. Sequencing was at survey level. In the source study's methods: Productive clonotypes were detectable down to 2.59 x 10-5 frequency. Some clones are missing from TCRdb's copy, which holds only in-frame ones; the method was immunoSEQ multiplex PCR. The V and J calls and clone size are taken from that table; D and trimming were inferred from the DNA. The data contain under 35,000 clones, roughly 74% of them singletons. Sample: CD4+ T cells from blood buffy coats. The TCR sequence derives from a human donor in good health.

The CDR3 protein is CASGSGRGELFF. As DNA, the CDR3 is TGTGCCTCGGGGAGTGGGCGCGGGGAGCTGTTTTTT. The chain couples TRBV30 to TRBJ2-2, with D perhaps TRBD2 (5 bases). Germline CDR1 reads GTSNPN; CDR2 reads SVGIG (reference sequence). V was trimmed by 7 bases and J by 7 bases, leaving 13 bases between them. This CDR3 contains 12 residues.